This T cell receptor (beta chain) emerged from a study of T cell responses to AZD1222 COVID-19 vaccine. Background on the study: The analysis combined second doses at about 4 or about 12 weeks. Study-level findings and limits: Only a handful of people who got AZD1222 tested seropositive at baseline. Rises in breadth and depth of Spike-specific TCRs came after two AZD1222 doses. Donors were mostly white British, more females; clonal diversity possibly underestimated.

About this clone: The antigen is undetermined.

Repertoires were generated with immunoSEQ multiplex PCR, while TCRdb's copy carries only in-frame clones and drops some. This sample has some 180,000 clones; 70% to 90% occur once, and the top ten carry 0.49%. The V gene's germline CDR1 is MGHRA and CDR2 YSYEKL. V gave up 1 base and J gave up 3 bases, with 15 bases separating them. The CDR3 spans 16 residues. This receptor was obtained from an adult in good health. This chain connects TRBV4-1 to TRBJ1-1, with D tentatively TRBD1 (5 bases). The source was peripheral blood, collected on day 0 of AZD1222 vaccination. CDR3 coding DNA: TGCGCCAGCAGCCAAGGAAAAAGTGGGGCCTACACTGAAGCTTTCTTT. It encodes CASSQGKSGAYTEAFF.